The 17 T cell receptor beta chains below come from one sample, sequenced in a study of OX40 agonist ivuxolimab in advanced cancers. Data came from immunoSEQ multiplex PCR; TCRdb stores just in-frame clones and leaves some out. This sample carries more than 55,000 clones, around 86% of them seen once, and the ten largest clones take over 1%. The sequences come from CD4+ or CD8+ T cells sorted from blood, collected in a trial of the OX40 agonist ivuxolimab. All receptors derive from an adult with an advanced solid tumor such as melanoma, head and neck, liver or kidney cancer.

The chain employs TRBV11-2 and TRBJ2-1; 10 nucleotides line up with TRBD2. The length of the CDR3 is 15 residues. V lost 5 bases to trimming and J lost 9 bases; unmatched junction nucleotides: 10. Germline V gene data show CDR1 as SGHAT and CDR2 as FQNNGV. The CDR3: CASSPLSGRASEQFF. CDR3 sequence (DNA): TGTGCCAGCAGCCCCCTCAGCGGGAGGGCCTCTGAGCAGTTCTTC. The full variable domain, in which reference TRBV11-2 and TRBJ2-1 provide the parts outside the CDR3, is EAGVAQSPRYKIIEKRQSVAFWCNPISGHATLYWYQQILGQGPKLLIQFQNNGVVDDSQLPKDRFSAERLKGVDSTLKIQPAKLEDSAVYLCASSPLSGRASEQFFGPGTRLTVL.

The chain's CDR3 is CASSRGTGGFQAKNIQYF. CDR3 sequence (DNA): TGTGCCAGCAGCAGGGGGACAGGGGGGTTCCAGGCCAAAAACATTCAGTACTTC. J is TRBJ2-4 and V is TRBV27; 11 nucleotides agree with TRBD1. This CDR3 is 18 amino acids long. V was pared by 6 bases and J by 1 base, with 11 bases of the junction left unmatched. Germline V CDR1 and CDR2: MNHEY, SMNVEV (reference sequence).

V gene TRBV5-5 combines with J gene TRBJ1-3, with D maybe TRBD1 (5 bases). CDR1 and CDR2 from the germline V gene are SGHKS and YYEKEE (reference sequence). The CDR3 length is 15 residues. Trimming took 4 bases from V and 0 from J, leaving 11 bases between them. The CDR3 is CASSVGGLSGNTIYF. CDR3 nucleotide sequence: TGTGCCAGCAGCGTCGGGGGTCTCTCTGGAAACACCATATATTTT.

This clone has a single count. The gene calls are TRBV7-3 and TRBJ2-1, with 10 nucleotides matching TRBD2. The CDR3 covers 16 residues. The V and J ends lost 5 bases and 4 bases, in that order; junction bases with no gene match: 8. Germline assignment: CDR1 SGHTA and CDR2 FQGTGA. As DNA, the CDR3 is TGTGCCAGCAGCCCAGCGCCTAGCGGGAGTTACAATGAGCAGTTCTTC. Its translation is CASSPAPSGSYNEQFF.

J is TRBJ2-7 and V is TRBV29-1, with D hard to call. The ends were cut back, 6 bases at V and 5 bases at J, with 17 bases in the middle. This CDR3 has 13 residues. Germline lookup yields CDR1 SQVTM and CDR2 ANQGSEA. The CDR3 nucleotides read TGCAGCGTCCCCAGTCGGTCGACGAACGAGCAGTACTTC. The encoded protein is CSVPSRSTNEQYF.

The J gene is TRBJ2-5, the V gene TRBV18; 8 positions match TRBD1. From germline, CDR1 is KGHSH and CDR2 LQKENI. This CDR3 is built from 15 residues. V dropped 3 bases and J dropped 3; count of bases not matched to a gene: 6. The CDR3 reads CASSPGQAGKETQYF. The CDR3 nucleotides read TGTGCCAGCTCACCGGGACAGGCTGGAAAAGAGACCCAGTACTTC.

CDR3 in DNA: TGTGCCAGCTCCGGGACTAGCGGGGGGGGTGATGAGCAGTTCTTC. Residues: CASSGTSGGGDEQFF. The chain has TRBV19 and TRBJ2-1; 16 nucleotides agree with TRBD2. The trim removed 9 bases at V and 8 bases at J, leaving 7 bases unmatched. Germline CDR1 reads LNHDA; CDR2 reads SQIVND (reference sequence). This CDR3 comprises 15 residues.

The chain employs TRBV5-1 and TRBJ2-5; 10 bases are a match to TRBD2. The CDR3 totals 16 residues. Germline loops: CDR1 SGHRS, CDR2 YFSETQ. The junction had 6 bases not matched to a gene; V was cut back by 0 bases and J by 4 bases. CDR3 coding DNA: TGCGCCAGCAGCTTGGGTGCAGCGGGAGGGCCAGAGACCCAGTACTTC. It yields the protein CASSLGAAGGPETQYF.

CDR3 DNA sequence: TGTGCCAGCTCACCATCAGGGGTGGAGACCCAGTACTTC. Protein product: CASSPSGVETQYF. This chain links TRBV18 with TRBJ2-5, with a weak D call TRBD1 (6 bases). Germline loops: CDR1 KGHSH, CDR2 LQKENI. The CDR3 loop spans 13 amino acids. V dropped 2 bases and J dropped 5 bases, with 9 bases sitting between them.

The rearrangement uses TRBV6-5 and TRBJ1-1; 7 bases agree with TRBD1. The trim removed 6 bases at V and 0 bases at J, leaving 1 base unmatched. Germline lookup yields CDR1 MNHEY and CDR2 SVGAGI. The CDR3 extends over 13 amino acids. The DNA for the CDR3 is TGTGCCAGCAGACAGGGGTTGAACACTGAAGCTTTCTTT. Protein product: CASRQGLNTEAFF.

The CDR3 loop is CASRGLAANTGELFF. The CDR3 DNA reads as TGTGCCAGCAGGGGACTAGCGGCGAACACCGGGGAGCTGTTTTTT. The chain links TRBV6-1 to TRBJ2-2, with TRBD2 matching over 11 bases. There are 15 residues in the CDR3. Germline V lookup: CDR1 MNHNS, CDR2 SASEGT. V shed 6 bases and J 0 bases; nucleotides not matched to a gene: 0.

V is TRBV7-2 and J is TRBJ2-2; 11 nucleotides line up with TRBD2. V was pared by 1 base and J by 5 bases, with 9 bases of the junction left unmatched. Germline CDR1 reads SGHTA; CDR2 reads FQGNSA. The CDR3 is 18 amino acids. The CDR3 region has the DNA TGTGCCAGCAGCTTAGTGGGTAGCGGGAGGGCCAAGACCGGGGAGCTGTTTTTT. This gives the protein CASSLVGSGRAKTGELFF.

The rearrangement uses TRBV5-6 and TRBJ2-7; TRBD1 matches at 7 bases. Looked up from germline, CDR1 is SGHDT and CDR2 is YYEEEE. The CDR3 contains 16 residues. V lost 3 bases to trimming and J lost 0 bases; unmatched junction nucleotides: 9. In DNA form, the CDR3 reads TGTGCCAGCAGCTCTGGGATGGGACAGATCTCCTACGAGCAGTACTTC. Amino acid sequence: CASSSGMGQISYEQYF.

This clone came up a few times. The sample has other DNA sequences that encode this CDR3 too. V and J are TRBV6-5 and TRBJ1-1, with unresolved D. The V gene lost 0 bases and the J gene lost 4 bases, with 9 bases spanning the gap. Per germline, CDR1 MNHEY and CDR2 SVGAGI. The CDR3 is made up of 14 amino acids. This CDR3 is CASSYSREGTEAFF. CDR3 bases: TGTGCCAGCAGTTACTCGAGGGAGGGCACTGAAGCTTTCTTT.

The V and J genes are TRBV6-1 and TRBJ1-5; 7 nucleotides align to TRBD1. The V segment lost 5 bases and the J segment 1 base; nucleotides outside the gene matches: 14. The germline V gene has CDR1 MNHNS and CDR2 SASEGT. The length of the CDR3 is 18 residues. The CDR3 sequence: CASSQDYRGLRSNQPQHF. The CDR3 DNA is TGTGCCAGCAGTCAAGATTACAGGGGATTACGGAGCAATCAGCCCCAGCATTTT.

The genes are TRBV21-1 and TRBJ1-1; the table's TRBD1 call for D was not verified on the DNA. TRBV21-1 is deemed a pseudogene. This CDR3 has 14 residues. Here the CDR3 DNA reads TGTGCCAGCAGCACGGAACAGGGGATCACTGAAGCTTTCTTT. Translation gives CASSTEQGITEAFF.

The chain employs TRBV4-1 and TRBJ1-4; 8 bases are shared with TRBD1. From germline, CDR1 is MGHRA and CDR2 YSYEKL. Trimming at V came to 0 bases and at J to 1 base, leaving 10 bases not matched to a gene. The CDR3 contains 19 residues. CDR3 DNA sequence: TGCGCCAGCAGCCAAGATTGGCGGACAGGGCATCTAACTAATGAAAAACTGTTTTTT. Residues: CASSQDWRTGHLTNEKLFF.